The next 31 T cell receptor beta chains were all read from a single sample in a study of OX40 agonist ivuxolimab in advanced cancers. To prepare the library, the immunoSEQ multiplex PCR assay was applied. Sourced from immuneACCESS, this table was stored by TCRdb with only in-frame sequences that have V and J called. A share of the clones is absent; for the studies checked, an unresolved V gene accounts for under half, and the remainder has no known explanation. This sample gives fewer than 70,000 clones in total; roughly 87% of them show up just once. Around 15% of the sample is in the top ten clones. The sequencing used CD4+ or CD8+ T cells sorted from blood, collected in a trial of the OX40 agonist ivuxolimab. The receptors were sampled from an adult with an advanced solid tumor such as melanoma, head and neck, liver or kidney cancer.

The chain carries TRBV18 and TRBJ2-7; perhaps TRBD1 as D (6 bases). Germline V lookup: CDR1 KGHSH, CDR2 LQKENI. V shed 4 bases and J shed 2 bases, with 15 bases lying between them. This CDR3 has 15 amino acids. CDR3 bases: TGTGCCAGCTCACTCACAGGGTCCCCGGCCTACGAGCAGTACTTC. This translates into CASSLTGSPAYEQYF.

This clone was counted many times. V is TRBV2 and J is TRBJ1-2; possible D gene TRBD1, 5 bases. The V gene lost 0 bases and the J gene lost 6 bases, with 14 bases spanning the gap. CDR1 and CDR2 (germline): SNHLY, FYNNEI. The CDR3 runs to 15 residues. The CDR3 here is CASSEASSGTHGYTF. For the CDR3, the DNA is TGTGCCAGCAGTGAAGCCTCATCCGGGACCCATGGCTACACCTTC.

The chain carries TRBV10-3 and TRBJ2-4, with D possibly being TRBD1 (6 bases). Trimming took 0 bases from V and 8 from J, leaving 14 bases between them. Looked up from germline, CDR1 is ENHRY and CDR2 is SYGVKD. The CDR3 is 15 residues long. CDR3 region: CAISESGQTFDIQYF. DNA for the CDR3: TGTGCCATCAGTGAGTCCGGACAGACGTTCGACATTCAGTACTTC.

This clone was seen more than once but under ten times. The chain joins TRBV7-6 to TRBJ1-2, with D maybe TRBD1 (5 bases). The V and J ends lost 1 base and 6 bases respectively, with 12 bases between them. The length of the CDR3 is 14 residues. Germline CDR1 SGHVS, CDR2 FNYEAQ. This CDR3 reads CASSLGLMGDGYTF. CDR3 nucleotides: TGTGCCAGCAGCTTAGGCTTGATGGGGGATGGCTACACCTTC. Full variable domain (rest looked up from reference TRBV7-6 and TRBJ1-2): GAGVSQSPRYKVTKRGQDVALRCDPISGHVSLYWYRQALGQGPEFLTYFNYEAQQDKSGLPNDRFSAERPEGSISTLTIQRTEQRDSAMYRCASSLGLMGDGYTFGSGTRLTVV.

J is TRBJ2-7 and V is TRBV5-4; tentatively, D is TRBD1 (6 bases). This CDR3 comprises 16 residues. The V and J ends lost 4 bases and 1 base respectively, with 18 bases between them. The V gene's germline CDR1 is SGHNT and CDR2 YYREEE (reference sequence). The CDR3 nucleotides are TGTGCCAGCAGCCCCCAACGGGACATCCGTTCCTACGAGCAGTACTTC. Protein product: CASSPQRDIRSYEQYF. Full variable domain (missing parts from reference TRBV5-4 and TRBJ2-7): ETGVTQSPTHLIKTRGQQVTLRCSSQSGHNTVSWYQQALGQGPQFIFQYYREEENGRGNFPPRFSGLQFPNYSSELNVNALELDDSALYLCASSPQRDIRSYEQYFGPGTRLTVT.

V usage is TRBV18 and J usage is TRBJ2-2; 8 bases line up with TRBD1. The germline CDR1 and CDR2 sequences are KGHSH and LQKENI. The CDR3 is 16 residues long. After removal of 1 base from V and 7 bases from J, the junction contained 8 bases not matched to a gene. CDR3 sequence (DNA): TGTGCCAGCTCACCACTTCAGGGGGCGACTGGCGGGGAGCTGTTTTTT. It specifies CASSPLQGATGGELFF.

V gene TRBV19 combines with J gene TRBJ2-4; D remains ambiguous. CDR1 is LNHDA, CDR2 SQIVND, per germline (reference sequence). Trimming removed 4 bases from V and 2 bases from J, with 21 bases in between. The CDR3 is made up of 18 amino acids. CDR3: CASSTLFSARIPKNIQYF. DNA for the CDR3: TGTGCCAGTAGTACGCTTTTTTCCGCCCGCATTCCCAAAAACATTCAGTACTTC.

This clone has a handful of counts. V usage is TRBV21-1 and J usage is TRBJ2-2. TRBV21-1 is a recognized pseudogene. CDR3 length: 10 residues. CDR3 residues: CASSTGELFF. Here the CDR3 DNA reads TGTGCCAGCAGCACCGGGGAGCTGTTTTTT.

In nucleotides, the CDR3 is TGTGCCAGCAGCCCTACAGGGGCCGGGGAGCTGTTTTTT. Its translation is CASSPTGAGELFF. The chain recombines TRBV11-3 with TRBJ2-2; 7 bases agree with TRBD1. Unmatched junction bases numbered 3, after V lost 5 bases and J lost 6 bases. The CDR3 totals 13 residues. Germline lookup yields CDR1 SGHNT and CDR2 YENEEA.

The chain has TRBV27 and TRBJ2-5; TRBD2 might be the D (5 bases). Trimming left V 5 bases short and J 4 bases short, with 11 bases between. There are 13 residues in the CDR3. Germline V gives CDR1 MNHEY, CDR2 SMNVEV (reference sequence). The CDR3 is CASSITRRETQYF. DNA of the CDR3: TGTGCCAGCAGTATAACTAGGAGAGAGACCCAGTACTTC.

The chain combines TRBV18 with TRBJ2-1; 15 bases agree with TRBD2. From germline, CDR1 is KGHSH and CDR2 LQKENI. V was pared by 0 bases and J by 1 base, with 1 base of the junction left unmatched. The CDR3 runs to 18 residues. In nucleotides, the CDR3 is TGTGCCAGCTCACCACCGGGACTAGCGGGAGGTTCCTACAATGAGCAGTTCTTC. Translated, it gives CASSPPGLAGGSYNEQFF.

V is TRBV7-8 and J is TRBJ1-5, with D perhaps matching TRBD1 (5 bases). Looked up from germline, CDR1 is SGHVS and CDR2 is FQNEAQ. The CDR3 is 16 amino acids. V lost 5 bases, J lost 3 bases, and 17 bases lay in between. Written as DNA, the CDR3 is TGTGCCAGCAGCCCTCAGGGCGGGACGTTCAATCAGCCCCAGCATTTT. It is translated as CASSPQGGTFNQPQHF.

The genes are TRBV18 and TRBJ2-5, with 8 bases identical to TRBD2. Germline assignment: CDR1 KGHSH and CDR2 LQKENI. The CDR3 consists of 12 residues. With 6 bases clipped from V and 3 bases from J, the junction kept 0 bases outside the gene matches. CDR3 region: CASSRGEETQYF. CDR3 nucleotide sequence: TGTGCCAGCTCGCGGGGGGAAGAGACCCAGTACTTC.

The chain carries TRBV28 and TRBJ2-7; the D gene is possibly TRBD2 (5 bases). The CDR3 length is 14 residues. Germline-derived CDR1 and CDR2 are MDHEN and SYDVKM. V was clipped by 4 bases and J by 3 bases, with 13 bases between them. DNA for the CDR3: TGTGCCAGCAGTTCTCCCGGGAACCTCTACGAGCAGTACTTC. It yields the protein CASSSPGNLYEQYF.

The rearrangement joins TRBV18 to TRBJ2-7; D is possibly TRBD1 (6 bases). This CDR3 spans 14 amino acids. CDR1 is KGHSH and CDR2 is LQKENI in the germline V gene. The ends were cut back, 8 bases at V and 3 bases at J, with 17 bases in the middle. The chain's CDR3 is CASTATGTNYEQYF. For the CDR3, the DNA is TGTGCCAGCACCGCCACCGGGACAAACTACGAGCAGTACTTC.

This clone has more than one count but fewer than ten. V usage is TRBV7-2 and J usage is TRBJ2-1, with a tentative D call TRBD2 (6 bases). The germline gives CDR1 SGHTA, CDR2 FQGNSA. The V end was cut by 2 bases, the J end by 8 bases, with 16 bases between. This CDR3 contains 15 residues. The CDR3 protein is CASSLMGRRADEQFF. The CDR3 DNA is TGTGCCAGCAGCTTAATGGGGAGGCGCGCCGATGAGCAGTTCTTC. Full variable domain (rest looked up from reference TRBV7-2 and TRBJ2-1): GAGVSQSPSNKVTEKGKDVELRCDPISGHTALYWYRQSLGQGLEFLIYFQGNSAPDKSGLPSDRFSAERTGGSVSTLTIQRTQQEDSAVYLCASSLMGRRADEQFFGPGTRLTVL.

V usage is TRBV4-1 and J usage is TRBJ2-1; D is possibly TRBD1 or TRBD2 (5 bases each). Germline V gene lookup returns CDR1 MGHRA and CDR2 YSYEKL. The CDR3 runs 16 residues. The V and J ends lost 0 bases and 3 bases respectively, with 12 bases between them. CDR3 sequence (DNA): TGCGCCAGCAGCCAAGACTGGGGGATAATCTACAATGAGCAGTTCTTC. It encodes CASSQDWGIIYNEQFF.

This sequence joins TRBV5-1 and TRBJ2-4; 9 nucleotides agree with TRBD2. The CDR3 covers 16 residues. Germline CDR1 reads SGHRS; CDR2 reads YFSETQ. V was clipped by 4 bases and J by 1 base; unmatched bases: 6. The CDR3 DNA is TGCGCCAGCAGCCCGCCAACTAGCGGGGCCAAAAACATTCAGTACTTC. Its protein product is CASSPPTSGAKNIQYF. Looking up the rest from reference TRBV5-1 and TRBJ2-4 gives the full variable domain: KAGVTQTPRYLIKTRGQQVTLSCSPISGHRSVSWYQQTPGQGLQFLFEYFSETQRNKGNFPGRFSGRQFSNSRSEMNVSTLELGDSALYLCASSPPTSGAKNIQYFGAGTRLSVL.

This rearrangement joins TRBV6-6 to TRBJ1-1; D is perhaps TRBD1 (5 bases). V lost 8 bases and J lost 0, with 7 bases in between. The germline CDR1 and CDR2 sequences are MNHNY and SVGAGI (reference sequence). The CDR3 length is 12 residues. CDR3 loop: CASQGLNTEAFF. The CDR3 DNA is TGTGCCAGCCAGGGACTGAACACTGAAGCTTTCTTT.

V and J are TRBV6-1 and TRBJ2-1, with 8 positions matching TRBD2. CDR3 size: 15 residues. From germline, CDR1 is MNHNS and CDR2 SASEGT. Germline trimming cut 4 bases from V and 7 bases from J; bases unmatched to any gene: 9. CDR3 in amino acids: CASSGAASGWNEQFF. The CDR3 DNA sequence: TGTGCCAGCAGTGGCGCGGCTAGCGGGTGGAATGAGCAGTTCTTC.

The chain recombines TRBV7-3 with TRBJ1-2, with D possibly TRBD1 on 6 matching bases. Trimming left V 5 bases short and J 5 bases short, with 9 bases between. Germline CDR1 and CDR2: SGHTA and FQGTGA. The CDR3 sequence is 12 residues long. The CDR3 loop is CASSQTGYGYTF. The CDR3 coding sequence is TGTGCCAGCAGCCAAACAGGGTATGGCTACACCTTC.

J is TRBJ2-7 and V is TRBV6-5; 8 bases align to TRBD2. The CDR3 runs to 15 residues. V was clipped by 5 bases and J by 0 bases; unmatched bases: 6. Germline CDR1 MNHEY, CDR2 SVGAGI. CDR3 sequence reads: CASSLYSGTSYEQYF. CDR3 coding DNA: TGTGCCAGCAGTCTATATAGCGGGACCTCCTACGAGCAGTACTTC.

The chain is built from TRBV27 and TRBJ1-5; no clear D. CDR1 and CDR2 from the germline V gene are MNHEY and SMNVEV (reference sequence). The V and J ends lost 1 base and 6 bases respectively, with 4 bases between them. CDR3 length: 12 residues. For the CDR3, the DNA is TGTGCCAGCAGTTTATTGGGTCAGCCCCAGCATTTT. Translating it yields CASSLLGQPQHF.

The chain recombines TRBV15 with TRBJ1-1; 9 bases align to TRBD1. Germline V lookup: CDR1 LNHNV, CDR2 YYDKDF (reference sequence). After removal of 2 bases from V and 4 bases from J, the junction contained 8 bases not matched to a gene. The CDR3 runs to 16 residues. The CDR3 loop is CATSRFGTGLGTEAFF. CDR3 DNA: TGTGCCACCAGCAGATTCGGGACAGGGCTGGGCACTGAAGCTTTCTTT.

This chain connects TRBV11-2 to TRBJ2-7; TRBD2 aligns across 11 bases. This CDR3 contains 19 residues. The germline V gene has CDR1 SGHAT and CDR2 FQNNGV. V lost 4 bases, J lost 6 bases, and 20 bases stayed unmatched. CDR3 DNA: TGTGCCAGCAGCTCCCTAACGACCGGACTAGCGGGTCGGGCGACCGAGCAGTACTTC. This sequence encodes CASSSLTTGLAGRATEQYF.

The chain combines TRBV6-5 with TRBJ2-3; the match to TRBD1 covers 9 bases. The CDR3 runs 15 residues. The V gene's germline CDR1 is MNHEY and CDR2 SVGAGI. V was pared by 0 bases and J by 3 bases, with 1 base of the junction left unmatched. The CDR3 nucleotides are TGTGCCAGCAGTTACTCCGGGACAGGGACAGATACGCAGTATTTT. This gives the protein CASSYSGTGTDTQYF.

The chain joins TRBV5-1 to TRBJ2-7; TRBD2 matches at 9 bases. J gave up 3 bases and V 0 bases, and 4 bases lay outside the gene matches. CDR3 size: 15 residues. Germline CDR1 SGHRS, CDR2 YFSETQ. The chain's CDR3 is CASSLGGTSHYEQYF. DNA of the CDR3: TGCGCCAGCAGCTTGGGAGGGACTAGCCACTACGAGCAGTACTTC.

V gene TRBV5-1 combines with J gene TRBJ2-7; TRBD1 matches at 7 bases. This CDR3 is built from 14 residues. The V and J ends lost 3 bases and 2 bases, in that order; junction bases with no gene match: 5. Germline V lookup: CDR1 SGHRS, CDR2 YFSETQ. The CDR3 sequence is CASSSRQGPYEQYF. The CDR3 coding sequence is TGCGCCAGCAGCTCCCGACAGGGTCCCTACGAGCAGTACTTC.

This clone has more than one count but fewer than ten. V gene TRBV18 combines with J gene TRBJ2-2; D is uncertain. V was pared by 3 bases and J by 5 bases, with 4 bases between. Germline CDR1 reads KGHSH; CDR2 reads LQKENI. CDR3 length: 12 residues. For the CDR3, the DNA is TGTGCCAGCTCACCGAGAACCGGGGAGCTGTTTTTT. It codes for CASSPRTGELFF.

V gene TRBV5-5 combines with J gene TRBJ2-2; D uncertain. This CDR3 spans 14 amino acids. In germline, CDR1 is SGHKS, CDR2 YYEKEE (reference sequence). V lost 5 bases and J lost 5, with 13 bases in between. In nucleotides, the CDR3 is TGTGCCAGCAGGGATGCCTTGTGGACCGGGGAGCTGTTTTTT. It yields the protein CASRDALWTGELFF.

The count of this clone is one. This chain connects TRBV6-5 to TRBJ2-7; 10 bases are a match to TRBD1. Germline lookup yields CDR1 MNHEY and CDR2 SVGAGI. The V and J ends lost 0 bases and 4 bases, in that order; junction bases with no gene match: 6. The CDR3 has 16 residues. This chain's CDR3 is CASSYSRPDRGYEQYF. CDR3 coding DNA: TGTGCCAGCAGTTACTCCCGGCCGGACAGGGGGTACGAGCAGTACTTC.